The 32 T cell receptor beta chains in this list originate from one sample, sequenced in a study of blood T cells in healthy people across ages. With a J-beta primer mix and a sample-barcoded 5' primer, a second PCR ran roughly 6 to 11 cycles. TCRdb passed the 5' RACE reads through MiXCR, listing each CDR3 protein once. The profile shows 1.4 million or so distinct CDR3 sequences, around 40% of them singletons. The sample taken for sequencing was blood. These receptors were collected from a woman aged 18-29 years in good health.

This clonotype was seen a few times. The V call is TRBV5-1, the J call TRBJ2-1; 8 nucleotides match TRBD2. From germline, CDR1 is SGHRS and CDR2 YFSETQ. The length of the CDR3 is 15 residues. J was trimmed by 7 bases and V by 1 base; bases with no gene match: 7. The CDR3 region is CASSLFWGLGNEQFF. The CDR3 bases are TGCGCCAGCAGCTTGTTCTGGGGACTAGGGAATGAGCAGTTCTTC.

With regard to this clonotype: With a much larger clone just one base away, this may be a read error. The V and J genes are TRBV4-1 and TRBJ1-2; D may be TRBD1 (5 bases). Germline V gene lookup returns CDR1 MGHRA and CDR2 YSYEKL. The CDR3 covers 16 residues. The CDR3 is CTSSQEPPGFGYGYTF. As DNA, the CDR3 is TGCACCAGCAGCCAAGAACCGCCAGGGTTCGGCTATGGCTACACCTTC.

The chain links TRBV7-8 to TRBJ2-3; 10 bases agree with TRBD2. From germline, CDR1 is SGHVS and CDR2 FQNEAQ. This CDR3 has 19 residues. V shed 0 bases and J 4 bases; nucleotides not matched to a gene: 13. CDR3 in amino acids: CASSLARFSSGGRADTQYF. The CDR3 DNA follows: TGTGCCAGCAGCTTAGCGCGATTCAGTAGCGGGGGGCGGGCAGATACGCAGTATTTT.

This clonotype was seen only a few times. The rearrangement uses TRBV4-3 and TRBJ1-5, with D unclear. CDR1 and CDR2 from the germline V gene are LGHNA and YSLEER. The CDR3 covers 13 residues. Trimming stripped 4 bases from V and 5 bases from J, with 9 bases between. The chain's CDR3 is CASSPILDQPQHF. The CDR3 coding sequence is TGCGCCAGCAGCCCCATCTTAGATCAGCCCCAGCATTTT.

V is TRBV5-1 and J is TRBJ1-1, with D possibly matching TRBD1 (5 bases). V shed 6 bases and J shed 0 bases, with 15 bases lying between them. The germline V gene encodes CDR1 SGHRS and CDR2 YFSETQ. The CDR3 has 15 amino acids. The CDR3 region has the DNA TGCGCCAGCACAATCGACAGTTACATGAACACTGAAGCTTTCTTT. It is translated as CASTIDSYMNTEAFF.

This chain connects TRBV6-2 or TRBV6-3 to TRBJ1-2; D call uncertain. CDR3 size: 12 residues. In germline, CDR1 is MNHEY, CDR2 SVGEGT. V lost 4 bases to trimming and J lost 5 bases, with 8 bases between them. CDR3 bases: TGTGCCAGCAGTTGGATGGATTATGGCTACACCTTC. This gives the protein CASSWMDYGYTF.

The chain uses TRBV6-1 and TRBJ2-7, with a possible D match to TRBD1 (5 bases). CDR3 length: 14 residues. The germline V and J ends were trimmed by 5 bases and 4 bases, with 15 bases remaining between them. Per the germline V gene, CDR1 is MNHNS and CDR2 is SASEGT. The CDR3 bases are TGTGCCAGCAGTACTCAGGGAATCGCTTACGAGCAGTACTTC. The encoded protein is CASSTQGIAYEQYF.

The V and J genes are TRBV20-1 and TRBJ2-2, with 7 bases aligning to TRBD2. The CDR3 contains 14 residues. Germline CDR1 reads DFQATT; CDR2 reads SNEGSKA (reference sequence). With 3 bases clipped from V and 2 bases from J, the junction kept 3 bases outside the gene matches. This chain's CDR3 is CSARERDNTGELFF. The DNA of the CDR3 is TGCAGTGCTAGGGAGCGGGACAACACCGGGGAGCTGTTTTTT.

The rearrangement joins TRBV4-2 to TRBJ2-7; D remains unclear. V dropped 3 bases and J dropped 5 bases, with 11 bases sitting between them. The germline V gene encodes CDR1 LGHNA and CDR2 YNFKEQ. This CDR3 region has 13 residues. CDR3 DNA sequence: TGTGCCAGCAGCCACCAGACTGCCCACGAGCAGTACTTC. Its protein is CASSHQTAHEQYF.

J is TRBJ2-7 and V is TRBV20-1, with D unclear. The germline gives CDR1 DFQATT, CDR2 SNEGSKA (reference sequence). V was cut by 1 base and J by 0 bases, with 7 bases left in between. This CDR3 is 13 amino acids long. The CDR3 protein is CSARVGVSYEQYF. The DNA for the CDR3 is TGCAGTGCTAGAGTAGGCGTCTCCTACGAGCAGTACTTC.

A few counts support this clonotype. The genes are TRBV3-1 and TRBJ2-1; 9 positions agree with TRBD2. This CDR3 has 16 residues. From germline, CDR1 is LGHDT and CDR2 YNNKEL (reference sequence). The J segment lost 3 bases and the V segment lost 1 base, leaving 4 bases of the junction unmatched. This chain's CDR3 is CASSQGSGRNYNEQFF. For the CDR3, the DNA is TGTGCCAGCAGCCAAGGTAGCGGGAGAAACTACAATGAGCAGTTCTTC.

This clonotype was seen ten or more times. V is TRBV6-2 or TRBV6-3 and J is TRBJ1-2; D gene unclear. The V end was cut by 6 bases, the J end by 4 bases, with 12 bases between. CDR1 and CDR2 (germline): MNHEY, SVGEGT. CDR3 length equals 13 residues. CDR3 region: CASSPGILYGYTF. The CDR3 DNA follows: TGTGCCAGCAGCCCCGGCATCCTCTATGGCTACACCTTC.

The count of this clonotype is one. This chain joins TRBV3-1 and TRBJ2-1; 7 bases are shared with TRBD1. Matching the DNA end better, TRBJ2-7 makes the J call doubtful. The CDR3 extends over 15 amino acids. Germline CDR1 is LGHDT and CDR2 is YNNKEL (reference sequence). The CDR3 loop is CASTRGRDSTYEQYF. The CDR3 nucleotides are TGTGCCAGCACTCGAGGCCGGGACAGCACCTACGAGCAGTACTTC.

The gene calls are TRBV4-1 and TRBJ1-1, with 9 bases fitting TRBD1. There are 19 residues in the CDR3. CDR1 is MGHRA, CDR2 YSYEKL, per germline. J lost 1 base, V lost 3 bases, and 15 bases had no gene match. The CDR3 DNA reads as TGCGCCAGCAGCCAGGATTACTCCACCGGGACAGGGTGGAACACTGAAGCTTTCTTT. This codes for CASSQDYSTGTGWNTEAFF.

The J gene is TRBJ2-7, the V gene TRBV6-2 or TRBV6-3; 9 bases line up with TRBD1. The V gene end was trimmed by 8 bases and the J gene end by 1 base; junction bases not matched to a gene: 9. Germline values: CDR1 MNHEY, CDR2 SVGEGT. The CDR3 is 15 amino acids. CDR3 bases: TGTGCCAGCGGTACCCGGGACAGGGCTTCCTACGAGCAGTACTTC. Its protein product is CASGTRDRASYEQYF.

V is TRBV5-5 and J is TRBJ1-1; D might be TRBD1 (5 bases). The CDR3 length is 15 residues. V was clipped by 4 bases and J by 1 base, with 14 bases between them. Germline V CDR1 and CDR2: SGHKS, YYEKEE (reference sequence). The CDR3 sequence: CASSRERGANTEAFF. The CDR3, as DNA: TGTGCCAGCAGCCGAGAGAGAGGGGCGAACACTGAAGCTTTCTTT.

In its sample, this clonotype was seen a few times. The J gene is TRBJ2-1, the V gene TRBV24-1; the match to TRBD2 covers 8 bases. Germline lookup yields CDR1 KGHDR and CDR2 SFDVKD. V was pared by 5 bases and J by 0 bases, with 5 bases of the junction left unmatched. The CDR3 runs to 16 residues. CDR3 amino acids: CATSGLAGTSYNEQFF. The CDR3, as DNA: TGTGCCACCAGTGGTTTAGCGGGGACCTCCTACAATGAGCAGTTCTTC.

A single count supports this clonotype. The chain joins TRBV28 to TRBJ2-4; 8 bases match TRBD2. The last part of the DNA fits TRBJ2-7 better; the J call may be wrong. From germline, CDR1 is MDHEN and CDR2 SYDVKM. This CDR3 contains 17 residues. The CDR3 reads CASSPAGTSGEGYEQYF. CDR3 in DNA: TGTGCCAGCAGTCCAGCCGGGACTAGTGGAGAGGGATACGAGCAGTACTTC.

The chain employs TRBV6-5 and TRBJ2-5; D may be TRBD2 (5 bases). This CDR3 has 14 amino acids. In germline, CDR1 is MNHEY, CDR2 SVGAGI. The V gene lost 6 bases and the J gene lost 3 bases, with 14 bases spanning the gap. This CDR3 reads CASRSLALEETQYF. CDR3 DNA sequence: TGTGCCAGCAGATCTCTAGCACTGGAAGAGACCCAGTACTTC.

J is TRBJ2-4 and V is TRBV13; 9 bases agree with TRBD1. Matching the DNA end better, TRBJ2-7 makes the J call doubtful. CDR1 and CDR2 from the germline V gene are PRHDT and FYEKMQ (reference sequence). This CDR3 region has 15 residues. The CDR3 is CASSTTGTGTREQYF. The DNA for the CDR3 is TGTGCCAGCAGCACCACCGGGACAGGGACCCGCGAGCAGTACTTC.

The chain joins TRBV28 to TRBJ1-1; no clear D gene. CDR1 and CDR2 from the germline V gene are MDHEN and SYDVKM. The length of the CDR3 is 16 residues. Trimming took 5 bases from V and 0 from J, leaving 16 bases between them. The CDR3 region is CASSPDSGSVNTEAFF. Written as DNA, the CDR3 is TGTGCCAGCAGTCCCGATTCCGGGTCGGTGAACACTGAAGCTTTCTTT. The full variable domain, completed using reference TRBV28 and TRBJ1-1, is DVKVTQSSRYLVKRTGEKVFLECVQDMDHENMFWYRQDPGLGLRLIYFSYDVKMKEKGDIPEGYSVSREKKERFSLILESASTNQTSMYLCASSPDSGSVNTEAFFGQGTRLTVV.

This clonotype was seen a few times. This chain joins TRBV5-1 and TRBJ1-4; no reliable D call. The CDR3 has 14 amino acids. V shed 0 bases and J shed 7 bases, with 10 bases lying between them. In germline, CDR1 is SGHRS, CDR2 YFSETQ. The CDR3 sequence: CASSLAWTPEKLFF. The CDR3 DNA is TGCGCCAGCAGCTTGGCCTGGACGCCTGAAAAACTGTTTTTT.

A few counts support this clonotype. V usage is TRBV12-3 or TRBV12-4 and J usage is TRBJ1-2, with 9 bases identical to TRBD1. The junction had 6 bases not matched to a gene; V was cut back by 2 bases and J by 5 bases. The CDR3 consists of 15 residues. CDR3: CASSLRDRATYGYTF. The CDR3 DNA sequence: TGTGCCAGCAGTTTAAGGGACAGGGCGACTTATGGCTACACCTTC.

This sequence joins TRBV4-1 and TRBJ2-1; D possibly corresponds to TRBD2 (6 bases). Germline CDR1 MGHRA, CDR2 YSYEKL. The CDR3 consists of 17 residues. With 3 bases removed from V and 5 bases from J, the gap between germline ends came to 20 bases. As DNA, the CDR3 is TGCGCCAGCAGCCAGGACCCTCCGGGACTCTCTCACAATGAGCAGTTCTTC. It translates to CASSQDPPGLSHNEQFF.

This clonotype appeared a few times. V usage is TRBV4-3 and J usage is TRBJ1-2; 11 nucleotides match TRBD1. Germline CDR1 reads LGHNA; CDR2 reads YSLEER. The V segment lost 3 bases and the J segment 5 bases; nucleotides outside the gene matches: 8. The CDR3 is 16 amino acids. In DNA, the CDR3 is TGCGCCAGCAGCCAGGGACCCGGACAGGGGGCATATGGCTACACCTTC. It codes for CASSQGPGQGAYGYTF.

A few counts support this clonotype. The genes are TRBV9 and TRBJ2-3; D uncertain. The CDR3 runs to 13 residues. V lost 0 bases and J lost 4, with 6 bases in between. The V gene's germline CDR1 is SGDLS and CDR2 YYNGEE. Written as DNA, the CDR3 is TGTGCCAGCAGCGTAGATGACCCAGATACGCAGTATTTT. This gives the protein CASSVDDPDTQYF.

This clonotype was seen just once. At one end the junction does not follow the germline gene, possibly because of a read error. CDR3 nucleotides: TGCGCCAGCAGCCAAGAAATTAGCGGGAGCTCCTACAATGAGCGGTTCTTC. This translates into CASSQEISGSSYNERFF. This chain connects TRBV4-3 to TRBJ2-1, with 9 bases identical to TRBD2. Germline V gene data show CDR1 as LGHNA and CDR2 as YSLEER. This CDR3 contains 17 residues.

The rearrangement joins TRBV4-1 to TRBJ2-5; D assignment may be TRBD1 or TRBD2 (5 bases each). The germline V gene has CDR1 MGHRA and CDR2 YSYEKL. The CDR3 runs 15 residues. Between the trimmed V and J ends, which lost 0 bases and 7 bases, there was a span of 15 bases. CDR3 sequence reads: CASSQDAGTFRTQYF. CDR3 DNA sequence: TGCGCCAGCAGCCAAGATGCCGGGACCTTCCGGACCCAGTACTTC.

The chain couples TRBV7-2 to TRBJ2-1, with TRBD1 identical over 8 bases. V lost 7 bases to trimming and J lost 6 bases; unmatched junction nucleotides: 8. The CDR3 runs to 14 residues. The V gene's germline CDR1 is SGHTA and CDR2 FQGNSA. The CDR3 loop reads CASKDRAYSNEQFF. The CDR3 coding sequence is TGTGCCAGCAAGGACAGGGCCTATAGCAATGAGCAGTTCTTC.

The chain recombines TRBV29-1 with TRBJ1-2; D is unresolved. Germline CDR1 reads SQVTM; CDR2 reads ANQGSEA. Trimming cost V 0 bases and J 7 bases, with 6 bases left between them. The CDR3 spans 11 residues. This chain's CDR3 is CSVEDLGGYTF. The CDR3, as DNA: TGCAGCGTTGAAGATCTCGGTGGCTACACCTTC.

The chain carries TRBV9 and TRBJ1-6, with 10 bases matching TRBD1. This CDR3 region has 15 residues. After removal of 2 bases from V and 7 bases from J, the junction contained 3 bases not matched to a gene. In germline, CDR1 is SGDLS, CDR2 YYNGEE. In DNA form, the CDR3 reads TGTGCCAGCAGCGTTTTGGGACAGGGGAATTCACCCCTCCACTTT. Translated: CASSVLGQGNSPLHF. Drawing the rest from reference TRBV9 and TRBJ1-6, the complete variable domain is DSGVTQTPKHLITATGQRVTLRCSPRSGDLSVYWYQQSLDQGLQFLIQYYNGEERAKGNILERFSAQQFPDLHSELNLSSLELGDSALYFCASSVLGQGNSPLHFGNGTRLTVT.

With respect to this clonotype: One junction end does not reproduce the germline sequence, and a read error may be involved. The chain uses TRBV4-3 and TRBJ2-4; D remains unclear. The CDR3 is 17 residues long. Germline V gives CDR1 LGHNA, CDR2 YSLEER. DNA for the CDR3: TGCGCCAGCAGCCAAGATAGACGGCTTGGGTCCAAAAACATTCGGTACTTC. Translating gives CASSQDRRLGSKNIRYF.